This TCR beta chain was documented in a study of Ad26.COV2.S vaccination and SARS-CoV-2 variants. Study background: The vaccine Ad26.COV2.S was put into the muscle once, or twice with 56 days between.

CDR3 size: 13 residues. Germline CDR1 and CDR2: SGHRS and YFSETQ. Trimming pared 6 bases from V and 3 bases from J, leaving 9 bases between. Study results and limitations: Spike-specific CD8+ and CD4+ T cell responses reportedly showed substantial breadth after vaccination.

Turning to this clone: Its antigen is currently unknown.

Only in-frame clones appear in the TCRdb table, and some are missing; sequencing was by immunoSEQ multiplex PCR. This repertoire shows a few hundred thousand clones, approximately 90% found once; its top ten account for approximately 4%. Documented treatment: approximately 18 received Ad26.COV2.S at low or high dose, single or two shots; about 5 received placebo; per-sample allocation not given. Sample collection was performed on day 63 after the first vaccine or placebo injection. This Boston cohort included adults aged 18-55 years. Vaccine was an Ad26 vector expressing Wuhan-strain SARS-CoV-2 spike.

The chain combines TRBV5-1 with TRBJ2-2, with D tentatively TRBD2 (5 bases). The specimen comprised peripheral blood, sampled in a trial of Ad26.COV2.S vaccine versus placebo. The source is a person aged 18-65 years who received the Ad26.COV2.S COVID-19 vaccine or a placebo. The CDR3 is CASTHGDTGELFF. The CDR3 DNA follows: TGCGCCAGCACCCACGGGGACACCGGGGAGCTGTTTTTT.